These T cell receptor beta chains were read from a single sample in a study of T cell repertoires in cytomegalovirus infection. TCRdb reprocessed the reads with MiXCR, giving one entry per CDR3 protein. The repertoire includes 500,000 to 600,000 distinct CDR3 sequences, 16% of them detected once, and roughly a quarter sits in the top ten. The material sequenced was CD8+ T cells from PBMCs. The receptors originated from a human donor in good health (CMV status not recorded). Some clones in this sample may be carry-over from other donors' samples. Both conserved end residues are part of each CDR3. The D gene is left open where the match is weak. Expanded clones get a size class; other rows say once, few or many, or leave the size out.

many TRBJ2-5 . TRBV7-6 17 TGTGCCAGCAGCTTAGCATCCCTCTGGACGGGTCAAGAGACCCAGTACTTC CASSLASLWTGQETQYF
few TRBJ2-5 . TRBV20-1 14 TGCAGTGCCCCCGCGGAGGGGGTCCAAGAGACCCAGTACTTC CSAPAEGVQETQYF
many TRBJ2-7 . TRBV15 13 TGTGCCACCAGGCCCAACCGCGGCTACGAGCAGTACTTC CATRPNRGYEQYF
many TRBJ2-1 . TRBV7-9 13 TGTGCCAGCAGCTCGACTAACGACAATGAGCAGTTCTTC CASSSTNDNEQFF
. TRBJ2-1 . TRBV28 16 TGTGCCAGCTCACCTCAGTTGGGGGGAGAGTACAATGAGCAGTTCTTC CASSPQLGGEYNEQFF
few TRBJ1-4 . TRBV11-2 13 TGTGCCAGCACCATTGACCATAATGAAAAACTGTTTTTT CASTIDHNEKLFF
many TRBJ2-1 . TRBV6-5 14 TGTGCCAGCAGTTACTCCCGGGTGGGCGTTGAGCAGTTCTTC CASSYSRVGVEQFF
. TRBJ2-3 . TRBV6-8 16 TGTGCCAGCAGTTACACTAGATGGAGGCCCACAGATACGCAGTATTTT CASSYTRWRPTDTQYF
. TRBJ2-1 . TRBV14 15 TGTGCCAGCACCTTACGGGAGAGCTCCTACAATGAGCAGTTCTTC CASTLRESSYNEQFF
. TRBJ2-5 TRBD1 TRBV6-1 14 TGTGCCAGCAGTCTGACAGGGGTGCAAGAGTCCCAGTACTTC CASSLTGVQESQYF
many TRBJ2-7 TRBD2 TRBV6-5 17 TGTGCCAGCAGTTACTCGAAAGTACTAGCGGACTCCTACGAGCAGTACTTC CASSYSKVLADSYEQYF
once TRBJ2-7 . TRBV14 13 TGTGCCAGCAGCCATGGGGGGTGGTACGAGCAGTACTTC CASSHGGWYEQYF
. TRBJ1-4 . TRBV5-1 14 TGCGCCAGCAGCGTGGGGGGGCCTGATGAAAAACTGTTTTTT CASSVGGPDEKLFF
few TRBJ2-7 . TRBV7-3 14 TGTGCCAGCAGCTTATTGCGAGGGTCCTACGAGCAGTACTTC CASSLLRGSYEQYF
few TRBJ2-3 TRBD1 TRBV6-6 14 TGTGCCAGTTCGGGCAGGGGGTTTCTAGATACGCAGTATTTT CASSGRGFLDTQYF
few TRBJ2-6 TRBD1 TRBV9 18 TGTGCCAGCAGCGTTACCGGGACAGAAAACTCTGGGGCCAACGTCCTGACTTTC CASSVTGTENSGANVLTF
few TRBJ1-2 . TRBV9 15 TGTGCCAGCACTCTAGCTCAGACGGAGAGGTATGGCTACACCTTC CASTLAQTERYGYTF
. TRBJ2-3 . TRBV12-3/TRBV12-4 13 TGTGCCAGCAGTACTCGGGCGGCAGATACGCAGTATTTT CASSTRAADTQYF
few TRBJ2-7 . TRBV12-5 12 TGTGCTAGTGTCTCCTACCAGTACGAGCAGTACTTC CASVSYQYEQYF
once TRBJ1-3 . TRBV9 14 TGTGCCAGCACGGAAGATGACTCTGGAAACACCATATATTTT CASTEDDSGNTIYF
few TRBJ2-1 . TRBV4-1 16 TGCGCCAGCAGCCTCCCCATGGGGAGCTCCTACAATGAGCAGTTCTTC CASSLPMGSSYNEQFF
. TRBJ1-1 TRBD1 TRBV27 16 TGTGCCAGCAGTAACCTCCCAGGGGGACCGAACACTGAAGCTTTCTTT CASSNLPGGPNTEAFF
few TRBJ1-1 . TRBV19 14 TGTGCCAGTAGTATAGCAACCGGCCGGGATGAAGCTTTCTTT CASSIATGRDEAFF
. TRBJ2-1 . TRBV30 13 TGTGCCTGGAATTCGTACTCCTACAATGAGCAGTTCTTC CAWNSYSYNEQFF
few TRBJ2-7 . TRBV4-1 13 TGCGCCAGCAGCCAAGACTGGGGGCCCGAGCAGTACTTC CASSQDWGPEQYF
few TRBJ2-1 . TRBV19 14 TGTGCCAGTAGGGAGGGTACCTCCTACAATGAGCAGTTCTTC CASREGTSYNEQFF
many TRBJ1-4 . TRBV12-3/TRBV12-4 15 TGTGCCAGCAGTTTTGAGGAGGGACGAAGAGAAAAACTGTTTTTT CASSFEEGRREKLFF
many TRBJ2-3 TRBD2 TRBV19 18 TGTGCCAGTAGTATCCCATCTCGACTAGCGGGGGTCACAGATACGCAGTATTTT CASSIPSRLAGVTDTQYF
few TRBJ2-6 TRBD1 TRBV9 18 TGTGCCAGCAGAGGCCTTGGACAGGGTCACTCTGGGGCCAACGTCCTGACTTTC CASRGLGQGHSGANVLTF
many TRBJ2-5 TRBD2 TRBV7-8 16 TGTGCCAGCAGCTTAGCGGTAGCGGGGGTGGGAGAGACCCAGTACTTC CASSLAVAGVGETQYF
. TRBJ1-6 . TRBV9 13 TGTGCCAGCAGCGTCGGGGACCCCTCACCCCTCCACTTT CASSVGDPSPLHF
few TRBJ2-7 . TRBV14 13 TGTGCCAGCAGCCCAGGGAGGGGGCAGGAGCAGTACTTC CASSPGRGQEQYF
many TRBJ1-1 . TRBV5-4 14 TGTGCCAGCAGCTCCGGCCCGGAGGGGACTGAAGCTTTCTTT CASSSGPEGTEAFF
. TRBJ1-1 . TRBV7-9 15 TGTGCCAGCAGCTCCTGGCGGCGGTTGAACACTGAAGCTTTCTTT CASSSWRRLNTEAFF
many TRBJ2-5 . TRBV6-2/TRBV6-3 16 TGTGCCAGCAGTCTCGCCCTGTTACGCTACCAAGAGACCCAGTACTTC CASSLALLRYQETQYF
many TRBJ1-4 . TRBV7-8 18 TGTGCCAGCAGCTTACGATCTCAGGGAGCGGGACAAGGCGAAAAACTGTTTTTT CASSLRSQGAGQGEKLFF
few TRBJ2-7 TRBD1 TRBV27 13 TGTGCCAGCAAGATGACAGGGTTCTACGAGCAGTACTTC CASKMTGFYEQYF
many TRBJ1-6 . TRBV7-9 15 TGTGCCAGCAGCTTAAGTGAGGGGTCCGGTTCACCCCTCCACTTT CASSLSEGSGSPLHF
many TRBJ1-6 . TRBV7-2 16 TGTGCCAGCAGCCCGACAATTTACTCCTATAATTCACCCCTCCACTTT CASSPTIYSYNSPLHF
. TRBJ2-5 TRBD1 TRBV18 15 TGTGCCAGCTCACCCGGGGACAGAATACAAGAGACCCAGTACTTC CASSPGDRIQETQYF
many TRBJ2-1 TRBD2 TRBV27 15 TGTGCCAGCAGTTCGGGACTAGCGGTTTACAATGAGCAGTTCTTC CASSSGLAVYNEQFF
many TRBJ2-1 . TRBV7-6 16 TGTGCCAGCTCTCGAGCCGGACTATACTCCTACAATGAGCAGTTCTTC CASSRAGLYSYNEQFF
many TRBJ1-6 . TRBV6-1 11 TGTGCCAGCAGTGAGTTACAGGCCCTCCACTTT CASSELQALHF
many TRBJ2-7 . TRBV12-3/TRBV12-4 13 TGTGCCAGCAGTTTAAAGGCCACCTACGAGCAGTACTTC CASSLKATYEQYF
. TRBJ1-3 . TRBV9 16 TGTGCCAGCAGCAATCCCCGGACAGACTCTGGAAACACCATATATTTT CASSNPRTDSGNTIYF
many TRBJ1-5 . TRBV7-9 13 TGTGCCAGCAGCCGCGAACCCATGAGGCCCCAGCATTTT CASSREPMRPQHF
many TRBJ1-1 TRBD1 TRBV11-1 16 TGTGCCAGCAGCTCGTACTGGACAGGGTGGGACACTGAAGCTTTCTTT CASSSYWTGWDTEAFF
few TRBJ2-5 . TRBV28 13 TGTGCCAGCAGTGGGGGCGACCAAGAGACCCAGTACTTC CASSGGDQETQYF
many TRBJ1-4 . TRBV4-2 16 TGTGCCAGCAGCCAACCACTCGTGGGGCGGAATGAAAAACTGTTTTTT CASSQPLVGRNEKLFF
. TRBJ1-5 TRBD1 TRBV28 17 TGTGCCAGCAGTTCGGGACAGGGGGCCGTGAGCAATCAGCCCCAGCATTTT CASSSGQGAVSNQPQHF
few TRBJ2-7 TRBD1 TRBV29-1 13 TGCAGCGTTGGAAACAGGGGGCAATACGAGCAGTACTTC CSVGNRGQYEQYF
many TRBJ1-1 . TRBV6-1 18 TGTGCCAGCAGTGAAGAAGTGGGCCGGGGTCGTCCGAACACTGAAGCTTTCTTT CASSEEVGRGRPNTEAFF
few TRBJ2-5 . TRBV12-5 16 TGTGCTAGTGGTTTGCGCCTGGGACCCGGGCTAGAGACCCAGTACTTC CASGLRLGPGLETQYF
. TRBJ2-1 . TRBV20-1 14 TGCAGTGCCGACACAGGGGGGGCCTATGATGAGCAGTTCTTC CSADTGGAYDEQFF
many TRBJ2-5 TRBD2 TRBV10-3 16 TGTGCCATCAGTGAAGAACTGACTAGCGGGGACGAGACCCAGTACTTC CAISEELTSGDETQYF
. TRBJ2-2 . TRBV10-3 16 TGTGCCATCAGTGAGTCGAATTTACTGAACACCCGGGAGCTGTTTTTT CAISESNLLNTRELFF
few TRBJ2-2 TRBD2 TRBV2 15 TGTGCCAGCCGACTAGCGGGAGAGGGCACCGGGGAGCTGTTTTTT CASRLAGEGTGELFF
many TRBJ1-2 . TRBV4-2 13 TGTGCCAGCAGCCAAGATCCAGGGAATGGCTACACCTTC CASSQDPGNGYTF
many TRBJ2-3 . TRBV7-9 16 TGTGCCAGCAGCTCCAGGGGAGGGGGGGATCCAGATACGCAGTATTTT CASSSRGGGDPDTQYF
. TRBJ2-3 TRBD1 TRBV5-4 19 TGTGCCAGCAGCAGAAGAGGCAGGGGGCGGGTAGGCAGCACAGATACGCAGTATTTT CASSRRGRGRVGSTDTQYF